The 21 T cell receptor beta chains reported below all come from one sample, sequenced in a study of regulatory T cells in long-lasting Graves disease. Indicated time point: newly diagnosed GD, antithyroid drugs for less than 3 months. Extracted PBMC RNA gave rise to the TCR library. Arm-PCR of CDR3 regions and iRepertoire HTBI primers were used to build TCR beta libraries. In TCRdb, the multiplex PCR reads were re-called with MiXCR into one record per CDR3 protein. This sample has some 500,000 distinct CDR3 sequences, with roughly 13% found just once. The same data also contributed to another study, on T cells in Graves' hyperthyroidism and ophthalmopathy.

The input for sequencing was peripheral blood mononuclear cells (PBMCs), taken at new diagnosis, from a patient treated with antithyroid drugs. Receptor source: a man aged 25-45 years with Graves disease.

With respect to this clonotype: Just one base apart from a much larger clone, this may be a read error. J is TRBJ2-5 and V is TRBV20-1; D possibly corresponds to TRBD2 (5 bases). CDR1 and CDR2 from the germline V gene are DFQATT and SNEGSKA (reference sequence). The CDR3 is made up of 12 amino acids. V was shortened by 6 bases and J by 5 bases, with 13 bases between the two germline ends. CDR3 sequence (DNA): TGCAGTGCCGAGTTGCGGGTGGAGACCCAGTACTTC. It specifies CSAELRVETQYF.

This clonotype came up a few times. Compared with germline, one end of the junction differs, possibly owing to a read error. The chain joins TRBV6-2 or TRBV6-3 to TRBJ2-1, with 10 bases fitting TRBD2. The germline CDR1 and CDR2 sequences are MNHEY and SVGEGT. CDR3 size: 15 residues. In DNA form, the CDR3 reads TGTGCCAGCAGCAGGACTAGCGGCCTGTACAGTGAGCAGTTCTTC. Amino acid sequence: CASSRTSGLYSEQFF.

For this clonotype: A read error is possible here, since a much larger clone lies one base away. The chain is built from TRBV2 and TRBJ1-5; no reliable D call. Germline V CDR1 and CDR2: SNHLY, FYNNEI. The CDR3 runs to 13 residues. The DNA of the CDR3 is TGTGCCAGCAGGGCATTCAGCAATCGGCCCCAGCATTTT. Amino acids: CASRAFSNRPQHF.

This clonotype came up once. DNA of the CDR3: TGTGCCACCAGTGACCCGACCCCCGCGGGTACGCAGTATTTT. Protein: CATSDPTPAGTQYF. The chain couples TRBV24-1 to TRBJ2-3, with D possibly TRBD2 on 5 matching bases. This CDR3 comprises 14 residues. Trimming shortened V by 4 bases and J by 8 bases, and 15 bases separated the two germline ends. The V gene's germline CDR1 is KGHDR and CDR2 SFDVKD.

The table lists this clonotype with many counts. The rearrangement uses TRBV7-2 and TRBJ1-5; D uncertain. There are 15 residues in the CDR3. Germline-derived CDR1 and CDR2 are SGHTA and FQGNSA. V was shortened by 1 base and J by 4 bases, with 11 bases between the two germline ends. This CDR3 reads CASSLVVGGNQPQHF. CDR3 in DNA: TGTGCCAGCAGCTTAGTGGTGGGTGGGAATCAGCCCCAGCATTTT.

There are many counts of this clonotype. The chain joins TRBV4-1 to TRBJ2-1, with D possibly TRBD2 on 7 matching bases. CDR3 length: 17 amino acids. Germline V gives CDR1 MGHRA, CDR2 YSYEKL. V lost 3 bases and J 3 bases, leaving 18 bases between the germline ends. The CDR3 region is CASSQGRGRDLYNEQFF. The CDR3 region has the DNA TGCGCCAGCAGCCAGGGGCGGGGGCGGGACCTCTACAATGAGCAGTTCTTC.

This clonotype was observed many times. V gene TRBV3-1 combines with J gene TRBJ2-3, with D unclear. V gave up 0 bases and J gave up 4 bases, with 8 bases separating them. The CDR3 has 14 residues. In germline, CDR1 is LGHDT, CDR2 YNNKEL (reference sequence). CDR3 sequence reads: CASSQDQVADTQYF. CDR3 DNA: TGTGCCAGCAGCCAAGATCAGGTCGCAGATACGCAGTATTTT.

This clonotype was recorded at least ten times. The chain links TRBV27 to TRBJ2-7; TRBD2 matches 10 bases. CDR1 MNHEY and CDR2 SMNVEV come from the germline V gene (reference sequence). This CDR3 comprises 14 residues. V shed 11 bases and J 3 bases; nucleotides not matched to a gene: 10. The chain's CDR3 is CASRSSGSDYEQYF. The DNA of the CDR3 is TGTGCCTCGCGGTCTAGCGGGAGTGACTACGAGCAGTACTTC.

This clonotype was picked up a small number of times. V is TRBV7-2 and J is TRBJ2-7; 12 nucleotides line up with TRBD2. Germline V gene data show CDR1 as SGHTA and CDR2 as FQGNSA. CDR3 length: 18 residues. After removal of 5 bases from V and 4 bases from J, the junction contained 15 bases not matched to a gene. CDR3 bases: TGTGCCAGCAGCCCCCACCCCTCTAGCGGGAGGGCCGGATACGAGCAGTACTTC. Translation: CASSPHPSSGRAGYEQYF.

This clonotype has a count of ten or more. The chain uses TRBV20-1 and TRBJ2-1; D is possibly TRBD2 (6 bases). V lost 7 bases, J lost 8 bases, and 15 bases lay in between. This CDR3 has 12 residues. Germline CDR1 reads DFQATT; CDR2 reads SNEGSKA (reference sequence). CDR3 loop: CSGPTSQDEQFF. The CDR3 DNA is TGCAGTGGGCCGACTAGTCAAGATGAGCAGTTCTTC.

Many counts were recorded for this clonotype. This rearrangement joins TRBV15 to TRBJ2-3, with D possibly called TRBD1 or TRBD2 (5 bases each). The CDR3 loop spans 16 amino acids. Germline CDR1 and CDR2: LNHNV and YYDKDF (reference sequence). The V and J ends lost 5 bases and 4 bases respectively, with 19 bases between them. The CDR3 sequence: CATSVRDPRMADTQYF. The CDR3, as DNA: TGTGCCACCAGCGTCCGGGACCCACGTATGGCAGATACGCAGTATTTT.

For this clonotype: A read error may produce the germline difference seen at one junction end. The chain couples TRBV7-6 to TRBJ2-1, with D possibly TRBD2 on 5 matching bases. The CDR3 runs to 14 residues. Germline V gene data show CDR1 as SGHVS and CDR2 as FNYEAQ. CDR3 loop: CANSLGPSINEQFF. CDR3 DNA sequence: TGTGCCAACAGCTTAGGTCCTAGCATCAATGAGCAGTTCTTC.

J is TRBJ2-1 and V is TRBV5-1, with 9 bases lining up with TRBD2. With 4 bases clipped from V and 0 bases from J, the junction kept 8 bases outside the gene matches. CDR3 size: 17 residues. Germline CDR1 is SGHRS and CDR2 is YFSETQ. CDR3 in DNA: TGCGCCAGCAGCCTCACTAGCGGGCCGAGCTCCTACAATGAGCAGTTCTTC. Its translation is CASSLTSGPSSYNEQFF.

The CDR3 protein is CASSEYGQGGDIQYF. DNA for the CDR3: TGTGCCAGCAGTGAATATGGACAGGGGGGTGACATTCAGTACTTC. The genes are TRBV25-1 and TRBJ2-4, with TRBD1 identical over 10 bases. Germline CDR1 reads MGHDK; CDR2 reads SYGVNS. CDR3 length equals 15 residues. Trimming took 0 bases from V and 8 from J; bases not matched to a gene: 4. Full variable domain (missing parts from reference TRBV25-1 and TRBJ2-4): EADIYQTPRYLVIGTGKKITLECSQTMGHDKMYWYQQDPGMELHLIHYSYGVNSTEKGDLSSESTVSRIRTEHFPLTLESARPSHTSQYLCASSEYGQGGDIQYFGAGTRLSVL.

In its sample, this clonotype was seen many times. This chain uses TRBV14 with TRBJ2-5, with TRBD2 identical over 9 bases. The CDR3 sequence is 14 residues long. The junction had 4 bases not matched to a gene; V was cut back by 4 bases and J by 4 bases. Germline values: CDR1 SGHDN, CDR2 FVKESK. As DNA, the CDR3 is TGTGCCAGCAGCCTATTAGCGGGAGCAGAGACCCAGTACTTC. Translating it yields CASSLLAGAETQYF.

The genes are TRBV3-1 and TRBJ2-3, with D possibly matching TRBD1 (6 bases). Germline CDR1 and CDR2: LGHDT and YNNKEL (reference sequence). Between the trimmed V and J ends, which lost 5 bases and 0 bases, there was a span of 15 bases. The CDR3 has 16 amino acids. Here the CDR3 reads CASSSSGVRSTDTQYF. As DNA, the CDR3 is TGTGCCAGCAGCTCATCAGGGGTCAGAAGCACAGATACGCAGTATTTT.

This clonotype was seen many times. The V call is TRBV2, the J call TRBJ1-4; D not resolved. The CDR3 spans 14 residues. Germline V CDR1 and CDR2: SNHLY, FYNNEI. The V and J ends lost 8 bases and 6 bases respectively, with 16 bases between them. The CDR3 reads CASLSRGGYEKLFF. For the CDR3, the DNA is TGTGCCAGCTTATCAAGAGGCGGCTATGAAAAACTGTTTTTT.

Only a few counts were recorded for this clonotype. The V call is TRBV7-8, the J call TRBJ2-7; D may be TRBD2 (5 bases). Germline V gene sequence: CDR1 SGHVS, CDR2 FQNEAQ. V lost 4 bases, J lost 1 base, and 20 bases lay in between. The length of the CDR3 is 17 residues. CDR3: CASSSPGVSRISYEQYF. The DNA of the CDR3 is TGTGCCAGCAGCTCCCCCGGGGTGTCCCGAATTTCCTACGAGCAGTACTTC.

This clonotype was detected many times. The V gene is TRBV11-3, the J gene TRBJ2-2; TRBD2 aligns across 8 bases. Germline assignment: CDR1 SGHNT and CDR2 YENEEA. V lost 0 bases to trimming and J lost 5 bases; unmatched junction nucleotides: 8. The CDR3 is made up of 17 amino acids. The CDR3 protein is CASSLDGWASGTGELFF. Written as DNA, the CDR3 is TGTGCCAGCAGCTTAGATGGTTGGGCTAGCGGGACCGGGGAGCTGTTTTTT.

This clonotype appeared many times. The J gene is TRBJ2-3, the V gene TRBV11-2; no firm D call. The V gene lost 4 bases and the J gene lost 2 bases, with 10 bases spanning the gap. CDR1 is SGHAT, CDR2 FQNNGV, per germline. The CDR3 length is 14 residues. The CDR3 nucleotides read TGTGCCAGCAGCTCCTGGACGGTCACAGATACGCAGTATTTT. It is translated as CASSSWTVTDTQYF.

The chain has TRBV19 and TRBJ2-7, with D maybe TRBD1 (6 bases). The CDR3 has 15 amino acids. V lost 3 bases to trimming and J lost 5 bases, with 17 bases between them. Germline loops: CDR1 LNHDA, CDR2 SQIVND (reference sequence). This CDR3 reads CASSMEVGRGHEQYF. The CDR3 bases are TGTGCCAGTAGTATGGAGGTTGGCAGGGGCCACGAGCAGTACTTC.